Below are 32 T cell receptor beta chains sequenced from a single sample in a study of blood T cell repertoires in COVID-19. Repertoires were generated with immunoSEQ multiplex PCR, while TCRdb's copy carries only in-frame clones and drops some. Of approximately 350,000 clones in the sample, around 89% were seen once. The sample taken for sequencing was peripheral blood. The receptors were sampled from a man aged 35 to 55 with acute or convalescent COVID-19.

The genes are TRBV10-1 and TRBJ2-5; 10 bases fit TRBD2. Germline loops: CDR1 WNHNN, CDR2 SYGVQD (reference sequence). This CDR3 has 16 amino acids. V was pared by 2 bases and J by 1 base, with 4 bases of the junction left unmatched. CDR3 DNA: TGCGCCAGCAGTGAGGCTAGCGGGGGACCCCAAGAGACCCAGTACTTC. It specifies CASSEASGGPQETQYF.

The CDR3 protein is CASSPTGINEKLFF. In DNA form, the CDR3 reads TGCGCCAGCAGCCCGACAGGTATTAATGAAAAACTGTTTTTT. The chain combines TRBV5-1 with TRBJ1-4; TRBD1 might be the D (6 bases). The CDR3 extends over 14 amino acids. Trimming removed 4 bases at V and 4 bases at J, with 11 bases between. Germline CDR1 and CDR2: SGHRS and YFSETQ.

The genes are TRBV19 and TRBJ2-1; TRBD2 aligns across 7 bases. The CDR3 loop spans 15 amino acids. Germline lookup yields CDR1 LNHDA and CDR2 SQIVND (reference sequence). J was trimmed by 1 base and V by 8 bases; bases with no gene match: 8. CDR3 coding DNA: TGTGCCAGTGTTCCTAGCGGTCAGTCCTACAATGAGCAGTTCTTC. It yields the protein CASVPSGQSYNEQFF.

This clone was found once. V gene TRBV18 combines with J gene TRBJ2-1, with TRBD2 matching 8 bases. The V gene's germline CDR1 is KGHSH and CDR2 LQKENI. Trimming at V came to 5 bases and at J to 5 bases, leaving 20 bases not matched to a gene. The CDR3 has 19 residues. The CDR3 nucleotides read TGTGCCAGCTCAGCAAGCGTTTTGGGGCGGGGGGCCTTGGACAATGAGCAGTTCTTC. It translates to CASSASVLGRGALDNEQFF.

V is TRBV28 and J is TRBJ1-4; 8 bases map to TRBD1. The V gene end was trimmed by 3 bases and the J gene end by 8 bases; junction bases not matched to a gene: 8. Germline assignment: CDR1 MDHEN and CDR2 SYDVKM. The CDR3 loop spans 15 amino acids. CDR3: CASSFYGQGEEKLFF. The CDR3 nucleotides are TGTGCCAGCAGTTTCTATGGACAGGGCGAGGAAAAACTGTTTTTT.

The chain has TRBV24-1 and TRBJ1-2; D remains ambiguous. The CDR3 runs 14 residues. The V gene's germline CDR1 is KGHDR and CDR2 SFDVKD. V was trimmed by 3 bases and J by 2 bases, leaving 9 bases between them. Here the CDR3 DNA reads TGTGCCACCAGTGATGACGGGAGGAACTATGGCTACACCTTC. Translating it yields CATSDDGRNYGYTF.

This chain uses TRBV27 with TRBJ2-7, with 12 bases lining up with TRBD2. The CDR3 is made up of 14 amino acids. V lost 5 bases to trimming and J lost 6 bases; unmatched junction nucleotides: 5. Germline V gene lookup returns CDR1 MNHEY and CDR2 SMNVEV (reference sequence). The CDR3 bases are TGTGCCAGCAGTGTGACTAGCGGGGGTTCCGAGCAGTACTTC. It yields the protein CASSVTSGGSEQYF.

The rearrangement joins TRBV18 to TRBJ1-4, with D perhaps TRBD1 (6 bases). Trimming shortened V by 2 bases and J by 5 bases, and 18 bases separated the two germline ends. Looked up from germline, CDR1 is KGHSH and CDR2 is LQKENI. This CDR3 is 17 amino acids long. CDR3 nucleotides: TGTGCCAGCTCACCATCCTCGGACAGTCGCCCCAATGAAAAACTGTTTTTT. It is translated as CASSPSSDSRPNEKLFF.

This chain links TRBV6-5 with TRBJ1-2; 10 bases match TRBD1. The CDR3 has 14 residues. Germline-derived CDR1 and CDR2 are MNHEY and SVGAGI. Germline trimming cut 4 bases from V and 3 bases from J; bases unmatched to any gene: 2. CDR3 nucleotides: TGTGCCAGCAGTTTGGGACAGGGGTACTATGGCTACACCTTC. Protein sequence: CASSLGQGYYGYTF.

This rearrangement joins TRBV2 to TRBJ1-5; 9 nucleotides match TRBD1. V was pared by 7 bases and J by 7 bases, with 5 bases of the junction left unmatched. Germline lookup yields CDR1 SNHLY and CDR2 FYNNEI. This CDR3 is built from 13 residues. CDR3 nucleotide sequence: TGTGCCAGCACCAGACAGGGGGGACAGCCCCAGCATTTT. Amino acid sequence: CASTRQGGQPQHF.

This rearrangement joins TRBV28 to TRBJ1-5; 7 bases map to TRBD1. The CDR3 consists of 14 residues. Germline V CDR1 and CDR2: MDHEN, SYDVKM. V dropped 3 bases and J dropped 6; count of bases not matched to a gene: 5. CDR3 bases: TGTGCCAGCAGTTTGTGGGACAGAGCTCAGCCCCAGCATTTT. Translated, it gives CASSLWDRAQPQHF.

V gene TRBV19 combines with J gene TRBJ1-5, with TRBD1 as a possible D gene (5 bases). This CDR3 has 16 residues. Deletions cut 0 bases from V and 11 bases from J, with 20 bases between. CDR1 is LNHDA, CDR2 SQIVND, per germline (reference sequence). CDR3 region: CASSIDLGVPIGSQHF. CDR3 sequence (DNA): TGTGCCAGTAGTATAGATCTAGGGGTCCCTATCGGGTCCCAGCATTTT.

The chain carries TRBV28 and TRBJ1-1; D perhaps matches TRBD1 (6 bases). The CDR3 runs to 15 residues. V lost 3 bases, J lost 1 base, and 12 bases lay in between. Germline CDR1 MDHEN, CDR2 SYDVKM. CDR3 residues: CASSLVGAENTEAFF. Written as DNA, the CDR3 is TGTGCCAGCAGTTTGGTGGGGGCAGAGAACACTGAAGCTTTCTTT.

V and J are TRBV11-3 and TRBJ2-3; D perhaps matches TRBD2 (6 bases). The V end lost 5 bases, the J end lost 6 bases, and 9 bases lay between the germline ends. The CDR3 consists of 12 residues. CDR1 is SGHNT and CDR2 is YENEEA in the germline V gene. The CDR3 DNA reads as TGTGCCAGCAGCGCGGGGCGGGATACGCAGTATTTT. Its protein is CASSAGRDTQYF.

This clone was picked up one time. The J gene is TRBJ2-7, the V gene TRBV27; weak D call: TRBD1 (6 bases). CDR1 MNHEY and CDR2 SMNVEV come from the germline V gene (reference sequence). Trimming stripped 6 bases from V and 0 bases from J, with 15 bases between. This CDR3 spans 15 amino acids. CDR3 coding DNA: TGTGCCAGCAGATCAGGACAGACGAGCTCCTACGAGCAGTACTTC. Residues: CASRSGQTSSYEQYF.

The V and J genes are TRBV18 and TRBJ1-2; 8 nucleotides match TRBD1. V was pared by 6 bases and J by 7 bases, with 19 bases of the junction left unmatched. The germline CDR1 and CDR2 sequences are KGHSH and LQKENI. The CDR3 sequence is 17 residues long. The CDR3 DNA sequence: TGTGCCAGCTCTCGAACCCTCGGGAGACAGGGGACCGCTGGCTACACCTTC. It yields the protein CASSRTLGRQGTAGYTF.

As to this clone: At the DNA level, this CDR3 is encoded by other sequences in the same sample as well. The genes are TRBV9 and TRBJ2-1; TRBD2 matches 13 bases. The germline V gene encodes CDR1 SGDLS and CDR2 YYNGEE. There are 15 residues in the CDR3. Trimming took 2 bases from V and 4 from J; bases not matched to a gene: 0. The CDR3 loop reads CASSVGLAGYNEQFF. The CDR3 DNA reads TGTGCCAGCAGCGTGGGACTAGCGGGGTACAATGAGCAGTTCTTC.

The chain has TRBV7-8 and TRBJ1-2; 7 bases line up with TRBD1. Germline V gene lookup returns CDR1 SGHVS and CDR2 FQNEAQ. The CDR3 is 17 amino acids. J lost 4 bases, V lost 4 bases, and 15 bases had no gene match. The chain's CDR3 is CASSSRARTGRIYGYTF. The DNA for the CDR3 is TGTGCCAGCAGCTCCCGCGCCCGGACAGGTAGAATCTATGGCTACACCTTC.

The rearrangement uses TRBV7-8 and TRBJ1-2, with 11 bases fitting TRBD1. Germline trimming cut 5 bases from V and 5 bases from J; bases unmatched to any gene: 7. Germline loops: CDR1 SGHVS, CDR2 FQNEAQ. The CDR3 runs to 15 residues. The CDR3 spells CASSPRTGGNYGYTF. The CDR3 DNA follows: TGTGCCAGCAGCCCCAGGACAGGGGGCAATTATGGCTACACCTTC.

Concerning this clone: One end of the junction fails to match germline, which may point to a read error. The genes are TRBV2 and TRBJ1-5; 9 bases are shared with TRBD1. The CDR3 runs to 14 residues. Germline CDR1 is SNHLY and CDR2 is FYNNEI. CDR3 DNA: TGTACCAGCAGCTCGGACAGGGGAACCCAGCCCCAGCATTTT. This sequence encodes CTSSSDRGTQPQHF.

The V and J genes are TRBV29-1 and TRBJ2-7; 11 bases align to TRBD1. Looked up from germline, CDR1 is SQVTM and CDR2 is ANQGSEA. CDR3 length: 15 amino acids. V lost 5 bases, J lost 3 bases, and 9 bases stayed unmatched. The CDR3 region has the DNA TGCAGCGTTTCCAAAGGCGGGACAGGGGGCTACGAGCAGTACTTC. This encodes CSVSKGGTGGYEQYF.

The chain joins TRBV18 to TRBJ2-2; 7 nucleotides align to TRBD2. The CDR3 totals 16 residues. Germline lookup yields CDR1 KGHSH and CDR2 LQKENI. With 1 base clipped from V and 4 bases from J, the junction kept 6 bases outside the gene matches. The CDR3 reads CASSPLASGLTGELFF. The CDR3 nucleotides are TGTGCCAGCTCACCACTAGCTAGCGGACTCACCGGGGAGCTGTTTTTT. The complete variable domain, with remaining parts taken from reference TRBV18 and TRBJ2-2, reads NAGVMQNPRHLVRRRGQEARLRCSPMKGHSHVYWYRQLPEEGLKFMVYLQKENIIDESGMPKERFSAEFPKEGPSILRIQQVVRGDSAAYFCASSPLASGLTGELFFGEGSRLTVL.

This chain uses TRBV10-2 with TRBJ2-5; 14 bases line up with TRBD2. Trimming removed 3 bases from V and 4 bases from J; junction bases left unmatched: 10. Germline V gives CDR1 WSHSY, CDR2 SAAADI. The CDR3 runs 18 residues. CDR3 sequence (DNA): TGCGCCAGCAGTGATTGGACTAGCGGGAGGCTAGACGGAGAGACCCAGTACTTC. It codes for CASSDWTSGRLDGETQYF.

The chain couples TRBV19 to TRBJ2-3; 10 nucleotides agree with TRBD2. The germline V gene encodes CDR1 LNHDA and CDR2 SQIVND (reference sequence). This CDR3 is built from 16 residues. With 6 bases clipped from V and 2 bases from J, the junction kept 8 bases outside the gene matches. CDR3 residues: CASRNRAGGDTDTQYF. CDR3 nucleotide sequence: TGTGCCAGTAGAAACCGAGCGGGAGGGGACACAGATACGCAGTATTTT.

CDR3 DNA sequence: TGTGCCAGTGGTTCCGGGACAGGGGAAGGTGAAGCTTTCTTT. This sequence encodes CASGSGTGEGEAFF. The rearrangement uses TRBV19 and TRBJ1-1; 10 bases fit TRBD1. Germline V CDR1 and CDR2: LNHDA, SQIVND (reference sequence). The V segment lost 8 bases and the J segment 7 bases; nucleotides outside the gene matches: 10. This CDR3 has 14 amino acids.

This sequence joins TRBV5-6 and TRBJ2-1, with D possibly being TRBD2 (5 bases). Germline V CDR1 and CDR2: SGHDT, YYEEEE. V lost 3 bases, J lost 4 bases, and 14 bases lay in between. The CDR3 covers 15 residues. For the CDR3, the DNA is TGTGCCAGCAGCTCAGGTGGTTCGGGGTACAATGAGCAGTTCTTC. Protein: CASSSGGSGYNEQFF.

CDR3 protein: CASMWGRSPLHF. CDR3 in DNA: TGTGCCAGCATGTGGGGCCGATCACCCCTCCACTTT. V gene TRBV12-3 or TRBV12-4 combines with J gene TRBJ1-6, with D perhaps matching TRBD1 (5 bases). The CDR3 is made up of 12 amino acids. Trimming cost V 7 bases and J 10 bases, with 11 bases left between them.

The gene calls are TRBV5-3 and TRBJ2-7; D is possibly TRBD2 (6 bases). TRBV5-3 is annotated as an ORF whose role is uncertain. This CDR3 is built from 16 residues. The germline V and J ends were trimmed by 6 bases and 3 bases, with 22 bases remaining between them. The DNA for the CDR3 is TGTGCCAGAATATCCGGGGAGGTCCCCTCGGGCTACGAGCAGTACTTC. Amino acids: CARISGEVPSGYEQYF.

The CDR3 loop is CASSPKGGFNEQFF. The CDR3, as DNA: TGTGCCAGCAGCCCCAAAGGGGGCTTCAATGAGCAGTTCTTC. The chain couples TRBV27 to TRBJ2-1; 7 nucleotides match TRBD1. Germline values: CDR1 MNHEY, CDR2 SMNVEV (reference sequence). This CDR3 is 14 amino acids long. Trimming at V came to 6 bases and at J to 6 bases, leaving 8 bases not matched to a gene.

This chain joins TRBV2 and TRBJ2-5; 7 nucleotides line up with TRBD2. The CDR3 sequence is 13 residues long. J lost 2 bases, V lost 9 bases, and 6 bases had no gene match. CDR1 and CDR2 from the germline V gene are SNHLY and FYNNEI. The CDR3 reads CASGGREQETQYF. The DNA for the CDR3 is TGTGCCAGTGGGGGGAGGGAGCAAGAGACCCAGTACTTC.

This CDR3 is CSVEGGGLAGGRTYNEQFF. Here the CDR3 DNA reads TGCAGCGTTGAAGGTGGGGGATTAGCGGGAGGGCGCACCTACAATGAGCAGTTCTTC. The chain combines TRBV29-1 with TRBJ2-1; 11 bases agree with TRBD2. V was pared by 1 base and J by 2 bases, with 13 bases of the junction left unmatched. The CDR3 length is 19 residues. The germline V gene has CDR1 SQVTM and CDR2 ANQGSEA.

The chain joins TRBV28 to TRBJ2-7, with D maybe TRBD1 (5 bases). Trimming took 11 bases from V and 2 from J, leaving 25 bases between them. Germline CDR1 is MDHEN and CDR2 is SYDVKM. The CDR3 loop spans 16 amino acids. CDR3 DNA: TGTGCCGCCGAAGGCCTGAGGACATCCGGAACCTACGAGCAGTACTTC. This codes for CAAEGLRTSGTYEQYF.